These T cell receptor beta chains were read from a single sample in a study of response to subunit inactivated influenza vaccine. From the RT-PCR reads, TCRdb called clonotypes with MiXCR, one entry per CDR3 protein. This table has roughly 630,000 distinct CDR3 sequences, 14% appearing once. Specimen: PBMCs from blood, collected less than 15 days before vaccination. Source of these receptors: a man aged 50 to 60 who received an inactivated influenza vaccine. Each CDR3 is given with its conserved first and last residue. D genes are given only for firm matches. The size field is filled for only some rows; it gives once, few, many or a size class.

size,J,V,D,CDR3,DNA
few,TRBJ2-7,TRBV6-5,TRBD1,CASSYSTRAGGLSYEQYF,TGTGCCAGCAGTTACTCGACCCGGGCAGGGGGTTTGAGCTACGAGCAGTACTTC
NA,TRBJ1-1,TRBV7-2,NA,CASSLEWDLTEAFF,TGTGCCAGCAGCTTAGAATGGGATTTGACTGAAGCTTTCTTT
many,TRBJ2-1,TRBV5-1,NA,CASSFDGDSYNEQFF,TGCGCCAGCAGCTTTGACGGGGACTCCTACAATGAGCAGTTCTTC
many,TRBJ2-7,TRBV6-2/TRBV6-3,NA,CASSYGQFEQYF,TGTGCCAGCAGTTATGGACAGTTCGAGCAGTACTTC
few,TRBJ1-4,TRBV7-8,NA,CASSLAGGSTLFF,TGTGCCAGCAGCTTAGCCGGGGGAAGCACACTGTTTTTT
NA,TRBJ2-2,TRBV6-5,NA,CASSSVNLGIYTGELFF,TGTGCCAGCAGTTCAGTCAACCTCGGGATTTACACCGGGGAGCTGTTTTTT
few,TRBJ2-7,TRBV20-1,NA,CSASPPSKGGQYSEQYF,TGCAGTGCTAGTCCGCCGTCCAAGGGGGGGCAATACTCCGAGCAGTACTTC
few,TRBJ2-7,TRBV28,NA,CASRWTASYEQYF,TGTGCCAGCAGGTGGACAGCTTCCTACGAGCAGTACTTC
NA,TRBJ1-1,TRBV9,TRBD1,CASSPRTGVWAEAFF,TGTGCCAGCAGCCCACGGACAGGGGTTTGGGCTGAAGCTTTCTTT
NA,TRBJ1-4,TRBV7-8,TRBD1,CASSLTGEGKKLFF,TGTGCCAGCAGCTTAACAGGGGAAGGAAAAAAACTGTTTTTT
few,TRBJ1-1,TRBV6-2/TRBV6-3,NA,CASSSSGNLNTEAFF,TGTGCCAGCAGTTCATCAGGGAACCTGAACACTGAAGCTTTCTTT
NA,TRBJ2-5,TRBV20-1,TRBD1,CSASDRDRVETQYF,TGCAGTGCTAGCGACCGGGACAGGGTTGAGACCCAGTACTTC
NA,TRBJ2-6,TRBV6-2/TRBV6-3,NA,CASLRDSGANVLTF,TGTGCCAGCCTGCGAGACTCTGGGGCCAACGTCCTGACTTTC
NA,TRBJ2-1,TRBV6-1,TRBD2,CASSEISLAGVVF,TGTGCCAGCAGTGAAATTAGCTTAGCGGGGGTGGTCTTC
NA,TRBJ2-2,TRBV20-1,NA,CSARRAHGSKTGELFF,TGCAGTGCTAGAAGGGCCCACGGTTCAAAGACCGGGGAGCTGTTTTTT
NA,TRBJ2-3,TRBV5-1,NA,CASSLRTTGLGTDTQYF,TGCGCCAGCAGCTTAAGGACCACAGGGCTGGGCACAGATACGCAGTATTTT
NA,TRBJ2-5,TRBV7-9,NA,CASSLASGRETQYF,TGTGCCAGCAGCTTAGCCTCAGGACGAGAGACCCAGTACTTC
few,TRBJ1-5,TRBV9,NA,CASSVGGGQGQPQHF,TGTGCCAGCAGCGTAGGGGGGGGACAAGGTCAGCCCCAGCATTTT
NA,TRBJ2-5,TRBV7-2,TRBD1,CASSVYRGGQETQYF,TGTGCCAGCAGCGTCTACAGGGGTGGTCAAGAGACCCAGTACTTC
NA,TRBJ2-2,TRBV5-1,TRBD2,CASSWGLAGTTGELFF,TGCGCCAGCAGCTGGGGACTAGCGGGGACGACCGGGGAGCTGTTTTTT
many,TRBJ1-5,TRBV28,NA,CASSLMTLNQPQHF,TGTGCCAGCAGTTTAATGACACTTAATCAGCCCCAGCATTTT
once,TRBJ2-3,TRBV20-1,TRBD2,CSATGTKNTQYF,TGCAGTGCCACCGGGACTAAGAATACGCAGTATTTT
few,TRBJ2-7,TRBV27,NA,CASSLSSGPTYEQYF,TGTGCCAGCAGTTTATCAAGCGGACCGACCTACGAGCAGTACTTC
few,TRBJ1-5,TRBV27,NA,CASSWGLSNQPQHF,TGTGCCAGCAGTTGGGGCCTTTCTAATCAGCCCCAGCATTTT
NA,TRBJ2-3,TRBV13,TRBD2,CASSPLTSGGADTQYF,TGTGCCAGCAGCCCCTTGACTAGCGGGGGGGCAGATACGCAGTATTTT
few,TRBJ1-1,TRBV28,TRBD1,CASSNVRDRGPTEAFF,TGTGCCAGCAGTAACGTCCGGGACAGGGGGCCCACTGAAGCTTTCTTT
NA,TRBJ2-6,TRBV20-1,NA,CSAAPWGMGANVLTF,TGCAGTGCAGCACCGTGGGGGATGGGGGCCAACGTCCTGACTTTC
medium-sized,TRBJ2-3,TRBV20-1,TRBD2,CSASISGEFTDTQYF,TGCAGTGCTAGTATTAGCGGGGAATTCACAGATACGCAGTATTTT
few,TRBJ2-2,TRBV20-1,TRBD1,CSAIIGQGTTGELFF,TGCAGTGCCATCATCGGACAGGGAACAACCGGGGAGCTGTTTTTT
NA,TRBJ2-5,TRBV18,NA,CASSPRGSGKETQYF,TGTGCCAGCTCACCACGGGGTAGCGGAAAAGAGACCCAGTACTTC
NA,TRBJ1-4,TRBV5-1,NA,CASSLDTTNEKLFF,TGCGCCAGCAGCTTGGACACAACTAATGAAAAACTGTTTTTT
few,TRBJ2-1,TRBV29-1,NA,CSVRAEALYNEQFF,TGCAGCGTGCGAGCGGAGGCACTCTACAATGAGCAGTTCTTC
many,TRBJ2-7,TRBV12-3/TRBV12-4,NA,CASSLPRRRKEQYF,TGTGCCAGCAGTCTCCCCCGGCGGAGGAAGGAGCAGTACTTC
few,TRBJ1-5,TRBV2,NA,CASSRRHSGVQPQHF,TGTGCCAGCAGTAGACGGCACTCAGGGGTCCAGCCCCAGCATTTT
NA,TRBJ1-4,TRBV12-3/TRBV12-4,NA,CASSPRGSKLFF,TGTGCCAGCAGTCCCCGCGGCTCAAAACTGTTTTTT
NA,TRBJ2-1,TRBV7-2,NA,CASTIPGANEQFF,TGTGCCAGCACCATTCCGGGGGCCAATGAGCAGTTCTTC
NA,TRBJ2-3,TRBV30,TRBD2,CASRASGSFRHTQYF,TGTGCCTCAAGGGCTAGCGGGAGTTTTAGGCATACGCAGTATTTT
NA,TRBJ1-1,TRBV7-2,NA,CASGPLNTEAFF,TGTGCCAGCGGTCCCTTAAACACTGAAGCTTTCTTT
few,TRBJ1-5,TRBV7-6,NA,CASSRLGQPNQPQHF,TGTGCCAGCAGCCGACTCGGACAGCCAAATCAGCCCCAGCATTTT
few,TRBJ1-6,TRBV28,TRBD1,CASSFLRQGGSPLHF,TGTGCCAGCAGTTTCCTAAGACAGGGAGGATCACCCCTCCACTTT
NA,TRBJ2-1,TRBV3-1,TRBD2,CASSLILAGGYNEQFF,TGTGCCAGCAGCCTTATCCTAGCGGGAGGGTACAATGAGCAGTTCTTC
NA,TRBJ1-2,TRBV28,NA,CASSTAGGVGYTF,TGTGCCAGCAGTACCGCGGGGGGGGTTGGCTACACCTTC
many,TRBJ2-7,TRBV28,NA,CASSLIGTYEQYF,TGTGCCAGCAGTTTAATTGGTACCTACGAGCAGTACTTC